This T cell receptor (beta chain) was documented in a study of blood T cells in healthy people across ages. V gave up 0 bases and J gave up 3 bases, with 11 bases separating them. Germline V lookup: CDR1 SNHLY, CDR2 FYNNEI. CDR3 length: 15 residues. A J-beta primer mix and a sample-barcoded 5' primer were used in a second PCR of about 7 to 12 cycles. From the 5' RACE reads, TCRdb called clonotypes with MiXCR, one entry per CDR3 protein. The table has roughly 800,000 distinct CDR3 sequences, under 40% seen once. The table lists this clonotype with many counts. The sequence was obtained from a man aged 18 to 35 in good health. Sequenced: blood. The chain combines TRBV2 with TRBJ2-5; maybe TRBD2 (6 bases). The CDR3 loop reads CASSEALASEETQYF. CDR3 DNA sequence: TGTGCCAGCAGTGAAGCGCTTGCTAGCGAAGAGACCCAGTACTTC.